This passage covers 7 T cell receptor beta chains from one sample sequenced in a study of blood T cell repertoires in COVID-19. Assay: immunoSEQ multiplex PCR; the TCRdb copy retains only in-frame clones and omits some. Among roughly 440,000 clones listed, around 88% were seen once. What was sequenced was peripheral blood. These receptors were obtained from a woman between 50 and 59 years old with COVID-19, enrolled during active disease.

Written as DNA, the CDR3 is TGTGCCAGCAGCTCAAACCCGGGGTACACAGATACGCAGTATTTT. Amino acid sequence: CASSSNPGYTDTQYF. The chain recombines TRBV9 with TRBJ2-3; a possible D gene is TRBD2 (5 bases). Trimming removed 4 bases from V and 2 bases from J, with 14 bases in between. CDR1 is SGDLS and CDR2 is YYNGEE in the germline V gene. There are 15 residues in the CDR3.

J is TRBJ1-1 and V is TRBV10-1; D is unresolved. Trimming pared 3 bases from V and 3 bases from J, leaving 14 bases between. Looked up from germline, CDR1 is WNHNN and CDR2 is SYGVQD (reference sequence). The CDR3 runs to 15 residues. The CDR3 sequence is CASSDVGSRDTEAFF. In nucleotides, the CDR3 is TGCGCCAGCAGTGATGTCGGTTCTCGGGACACTGAAGCTTTCTTT.

The chain uses TRBV5-1 and TRBJ1-2; no clear D. V was cut by 0 bases and J by 2 bases, with 11 bases left in between. Germline lookup yields CDR1 SGHRS and CDR2 YFSETQ. The CDR3 is 15 residues long. The CDR3 here is CASSLDEGPNYGYTF. CDR3 DNA: TGCGCCAGCAGCTTGGATGAGGGCCCAAACTATGGCTACACCTTC.

In regard to this clone: The same CDR3 arises from other DNA sequences in this sample as well. This chain joins TRBV6-5 and TRBJ1-1, with a possible D match to TRBD1 (6 bases). Germline CDR1 and CDR2: MNHEY and SVGAGI. Trimming took off 2 bases at V and 5 bases at J, with 12 bases between the two ends. CDR3 length equals 14 residues. CDR3 sequence: CASSYKGEGTEAFF. The DNA for the CDR3 is TGTGCCAGCAGTTACAAGGGGGAGGGAACTGAAGCTTTCTTT.

This clone was detected only once. The chain recombines TRBV4-1 with TRBJ2-5, with 13 bases lining up with TRBD2. With V trimmed by 3 bases and J by 5 bases, 6 bases remained unmatched. The CDR3 covers 16 residues. The V gene's germline CDR1 is MGHRA and CDR2 YSYEKL. Here the CDR3 DNA reads TGCGCCAGCAGCCAGTCGGGACTAGCGGGGAGGGAGACCCAGTACTTC. The encoded protein is CASSQSGLAGRETQYF.

The rearrangement links TRBV27 to TRBJ2-4; a weak D match, TRBD1 (6 bases). CDR3 size: 13 residues. CDR1 MNHEY and CDR2 SMNVEV come from the germline V gene (reference sequence). The V gene lost 6 bases and the J gene lost 4 bases, with 10 bases spanning the gap. The CDR3 here is CASRTGWKNIQYF. In nucleotides, the CDR3 is TGTGCCAGCAGAACAGGGTGGAAAAACATTCAGTACTTC.

The V call is TRBV27, the J call TRBJ2-2, with D tentatively TRBD1 (6 bases). Germline CDR1 reads MNHEY; CDR2 reads SMNVEV (reference sequence). V lost 7 bases and J lost 5, with 20 bases in between. The CDR3 totals 16 residues. The CDR3 sequence: CASTTGLGQLTGELFF. The CDR3 DNA sequence: TGTGCCAGCACAACCGGCTTGGGACAATTAACCGGGGAGCTGTTTTTT.